The 20 T cell receptor beta chains given below trace back to one sample, sequenced in a study of blood T cell repertoires in COVID-19. Data came from immunoSEQ multiplex PCR; TCRdb stores just in-frame clones and leaves some out. The repertoire has 150,000 or so clones, about 74% of them found once; the top ten carry less than 3%. The sample comprised peripheral blood. The receptors here all came from a woman over 75 with acute or convalescent COVID-19.

The V gene is TRBV7-9, the J gene TRBJ1-3; D gene uncertain. Germline CDR1 and CDR2: SEHNR and FQNEAQ (reference sequence). V was trimmed by 9 bases and J by 1 base, leaving 10 bases between them. The CDR3 has 13 amino acids. The CDR3 loop reads CASLEGSGNTIYF. The DNA of the CDR3 is TGTGCCAGTTTGGAGGGTTCTGGAAACACCATATATTTT.

The genes are TRBV27 and TRBJ2-5; 7 nucleotides line up with TRBD2. This CDR3 is 15 amino acids long. Germline values: CDR1 MNHEY, CDR2 SMNVEV (reference sequence). V shed 6 bases and J 4 bases; nucleotides not matched to a gene: 11. The CDR3 DNA sequence: TGTGCCAGCAGAGACTCCGGACTAGGCGTAGAGACCCAGTACTTC. Translating gives CASRDSGLGVETQYF.

The rearrangement uses TRBV12-3 or TRBV12-4 and TRBJ2-3, with D perhaps matching TRBD2 (5 bases). The CDR3 contains 13 residues. V gave up 3 bases and J gave up 7 bases, with 11 bases separating them. The CDR3 bases are TGTGCCAGCAGTTTTGGGTCGGGGAATACGCAGTATTTT. This translates into CASSFGSGNTQYF.

The chain has TRBV7-3 and TRBJ2-2; TRBD2 aligns across 7 bases. The germline V gene has CDR1 SGHTA and CDR2 FQGTGA. The CDR3 runs 15 residues. With V trimmed by 6 bases and J by 3 bases, 7 bases remained unmatched. CDR3 coding DNA: TGTGCCAGCAGGTCCGGGACTATAGACACCGGGGAGCTGTTTTTT. Protein sequence: CASRSGTIDTGELFF.

CDR3 region: CASSYRDLGSSYNSPLHF. CDR3 nucleotides: TGTGCCAGCAGTTACAGGGATCTGGGGAGCTCCTATAATTCACCCCTCCACTTT. V is TRBV28 and J is TRBJ1-6; D possibly corresponds to TRBD1 (6 bases). Germline V CDR1 and CDR2: MDHEN, SYDVKM. Trimming cost V 4 bases and J 0 bases, with 16 bases left between them. CDR3 size: 18 residues.

The chain joins TRBV28 to TRBJ2-5; 7 bases match TRBD2. The CDR3 spans 15 residues. The J segment lost 4 bases and the V segment lost 6 bases, leaving 11 bases of the junction unmatched. The V gene's germline CDR1 is MDHEN and CDR2 SYDVKM. CDR3 loop: CASSGSGTRTETQYF. The CDR3 DNA reads TGTGCCAGCAGCGGGAGCGGGACCCGCACAGAGACCCAGTACTTC.

The sample holds a few counts of this clone. The rearrangement uses TRBV18 and TRBJ2-3, with 11 bases aligning to TRBD2. The junction had 9 bases not matched to a gene; V was cut back by 5 bases and J by 2 bases. The CDR3 runs to 17 residues. Germline V gene lookup returns CDR1 KGHSH and CDR2 LQKENI. The CDR3 sequence: CASSSLGLAGTTDTQYF. DNA of the CDR3: TGTGCCAGCTCATCCCTCGGACTAGCGGGTACCACAGATACGCAGTATTTT.

The V call is TRBV27, the J call TRBJ2-7; TRBD1 agrees at 8 bases. This CDR3 spans 15 amino acids. Germline V gives CDR1 MNHEY, CDR2 SMNVEV (reference sequence). The V segment lost 4 bases and the J segment 3 bases; nucleotides outside the gene matches: 8. CDR3 nucleotides: TGTGCCAGCAGTTCGTTAGGAACAGGGGGCTACGAGCAGTACTTC. Translated, it gives CASSSLGTGGYEQYF.

The rearrangement joins TRBV6-4 to TRBJ2-2, with 9 bases matching TRBD2. Per the germline V gene, CDR1 is MRHNA and CDR2 is SNTAGT. This CDR3 spans 16 amino acids. V gave up 6 bases and J gave up 1 base; unmatched junction bases: 6. This CDR3 is CASRPTSGLNTGELFF. The CDR3, as DNA: TGTGCCAGCAGACCGACTAGCGGTCTGAACACCGGGGAGCTGTTTTTT.

The V gene is TRBV18, the J gene TRBJ1-1, with 11 bases that match TRBD1. J lost 3 bases, V lost 6 bases, and 6 bases had no gene match. Germline-derived CDR1 and CDR2 are KGHSH and LQKENI. This CDR3 is 15 amino acids long. In DNA, the CDR3 is TGTGCCAGCTCCCGGGACAGGGGGATACACACTGAAGCTTTCTTT. This encodes CASSRDRGIHTEAFF.

The chain joins TRBV19 to TRBJ1-2; TRBD1 matches at 7 bases. V lost 5 bases to trimming and J lost 5 bases; unmatched junction nucleotides: 5. This CDR3 contains 13 residues. The germline gives CDR1 LNHDA, CDR2 SQIVND (reference sequence). This CDR3 reads CASSEDRQYGYTF. The CDR3, as DNA: TGTGCCAGTAGTGAGGACAGGCAATATGGCTACACCTTC. Full variable domain (outside the CDR3, taken from reference TRBV19 and TRBJ1-2): DGGITQSPKYLFRKEGQNVTLSCEQNLNHDAMYWYRQDPGQGLRLIYYSQIVNDFQKGDIAEGYSVSREKKESFPLTVTSAQKNPTAFYLCASSEDRQYGYTFGSGTRLTVV.

The J gene is TRBJ2-7, the V gene TRBV6-6; D gene ambiguous. V was pared by 7 bases and J by 0 bases, with 7 bases between. The CDR3 length is 12 residues. The germline V gene has CDR1 MNHNY and CDR2 SVGAGI (reference sequence). DNA of the CDR3: TGTGCCAGCATGGCCAGCTCCTACGAGCAGTACTTC. Protein: CASMASSYEQYF.

The chain uses TRBV19 and TRBJ1-5; possible D gene TRBD1, 5 bases. V lost 6 bases, J lost 0 bases, and 12 bases lay in between. The CDR3 totals 15 residues. Germline lookup yields CDR1 LNHDA and CDR2 SQIVND (reference sequence). The CDR3 spells CASSVGGHSNQPQHF. The CDR3 DNA sequence: TGTGCCAGTAGCGTGGGGGGTCATAGCAATCAGCCCCAGCATTTT.

This clone was counted a single time. The V gene is TRBV7-9, the J gene TRBJ1-3, with D perhaps matching TRBD1 (6 bases). There are 15 residues in the CDR3. V was pared by 4 bases and J by 0 bases, with 10 bases between. Germline V gene data show CDR1 as SEHNR and CDR2 as FQNEAQ (reference sequence). The CDR3 DNA reads as TGTGCCAGCAGCTCGCAGGGGACCTCTGGAAACACCATATATTTT. It yields the protein CASSSQGTSGNTIYF.

The V and J genes are TRBV19 and TRBJ1-1; maybe TRBD1 (6 bases). The CDR3 covers 15 residues. V dropped 6 bases and J dropped 1 base, with 15 bases sitting between them. The germline CDR1 and CDR2 sequences are LNHDA and SQIVND (reference sequence). CDR3 amino acids: CASRLRDKENTEAFF. CDR3 bases: TGTGCCAGTAGACTCCGGGACAAGGAGAACACTGAAGCTTTCTTT.

This clone was recorded only once. The J gene is TRBJ2-5, the V gene TRBV10-3; 13 bases agree with TRBD2. Germline CDR1 ENHRY, CDR2 SYGVKD. The CDR3 loop spans 13 amino acids. The V gene end was trimmed by 9 bases and the J gene end by 4 bases; junction bases not matched to a gene: 2. The CDR3, as DNA: TGTGCCATACGACTAGCGGGAGGAGAGACCCAGTACTTC. Amino acid sequence: CAIRLAGGETQYF.

This clone was counted ten times or more. The V and J genes are TRBV28 and TRBJ2-3; D is ambiguous. Germline V CDR1 and CDR2: MDHEN, SYDVKM. Trimming shortened V by 4 bases and J by 8 bases, and 7 bases separated the two germline ends. The CDR3 length is 11 residues. Written as DNA, the CDR3 is TGTGCCAGCAGTTCCGGTGGTACGCAGTATTTT. The encoded protein is CASSSGGTQYF.

This chain joins TRBV5-1 and TRBJ2-2; a possible D gene is TRBD1 (5 bases). Trimming removed 0 bases at V and 4 bases at J, with 10 bases between. The CDR3 length is 15 residues. Germline assignment: CDR1 SGHRS and CDR2 YFSETQ. The CDR3 DNA reads as TGCGCCAGCAGCTTGGTGTCAGGGTTCACCGGGGAGCTGTTTTTT. Its protein is CASSLVSGFTGELFF.

J is TRBJ2-1 and V is TRBV2, with 11 bases aligning to TRBD2. Germline V gene lookup returns CDR1 SNHLY and CDR2 FYNNEI. The CDR3 has 19 amino acids. With 7 bases clipped from V and 4 bases from J, the junction kept 18 bases outside the gene matches. Here the CDR3 reads CASNKNGLAGGEIYNEQFF. For the CDR3, the DNA is TGTGCCAGCAATAAGAACGGGTTAGCGGGAGGGGAGATATACAATGAGCAGTTCTTC.

This rearrangement joins TRBV24-1 to TRBJ2-3, with TRBD1 as a possible D gene (5 bases). The germline V and J ends were trimmed by 10 bases and 14 bases, with 21 bases remaining between them. CDR1 is KGHDR, CDR2 SFDVKD, per germline. The CDR3 contains 12 residues. The CDR3 DNA is TGTGCCACGTTGCTCAGGGTTTTGGGCGGGTATTTT. Translating gives CATLLRVLGGYF.